This record covers a single TCR beta chain. The data were obtained in a study of blood T cell repertoires in COVID-19. On the study more broadly: Material from acute and convalescent COVID-19 was sourced from the United States, Italy and Spain. Sources were T cells, B-cell-depleted T cells, or PBMCs; the material itself was cDNA or gDNA.

Original methodology: Estimation of nucleated cell counts relied on the amplification of reference gene primers. Sequencing was performed with immunoSEQ multiplex PCR; in TCRdb, only in-frame clones are kept and a portion is missing. V, J and clone size reflect that table, while D and trimming were determined from the DNA. The sample yields some 510,000 clones, 70% to 90% seen once. Living in under 30 US areas, the participants were between roughly 18 and 90 years of age. V lost 1 base and J lost 10, with 14 bases in between. Germline values: CDR1 MGHDK, CDR2 SYGVNS. CDR3 length: 15 residues. This receptor was taken from a woman aged 40 to 50 who had recovered from COVID-19. The sequenced sample consisted of PBMCs or T cells enriched from blood (not recorded which). J is TRBJ1-6 and V is TRBV25-1; TRBD1 might be the D (5 bases). In DNA form, the CDR3 reads TGTGCCAGCAGTGAATTTCCCCGGGGGGTGTCACCCCTCCACTTT. It yields the protein CASSEFPRGVSPLHF.